This TCR beta chain was sequenced during a study of neurological immune-mediated disorders. The CDR3 covers 13 residues. Germline CDR1 SGHRS, CDR2 YFSETQ. V dropped 1 base and J dropped 8 bases, with 9 bases sitting between them. This clonotype was found many times. The cDNA was synthesized by 5'RACE incorporating 10-nucleotide random UMIs. TCRdb called the 5' RACE reads again in MiXCR, with one record for every CDR3 protein. The profile shows about 57,000 distinct CDR3 sequences, roughly 10% of them singletons. Time point denoted: longitudinal time-point 1 (baseline). This TCR came from a male donor with HTLV-1-associated myelopathy (HAM/TSP). The genes are TRBV5-1 and TRBJ1-4; D is unclear. Source material: PBMCs. The CDR3 loop reads CASSLIGEEKLFF. CDR3 nucleotide sequence: TGCGCCAGCAGCTTGATCGGCGAAGAAAAACTGTTTTTT.